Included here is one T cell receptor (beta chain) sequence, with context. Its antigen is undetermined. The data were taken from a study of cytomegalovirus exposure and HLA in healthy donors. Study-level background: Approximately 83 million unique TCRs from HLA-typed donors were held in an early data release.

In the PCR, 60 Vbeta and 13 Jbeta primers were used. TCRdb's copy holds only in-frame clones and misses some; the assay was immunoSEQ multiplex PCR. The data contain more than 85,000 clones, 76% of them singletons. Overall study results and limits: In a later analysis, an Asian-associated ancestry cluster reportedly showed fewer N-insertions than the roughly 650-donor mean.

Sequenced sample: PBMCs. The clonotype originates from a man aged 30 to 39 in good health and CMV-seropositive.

DNA of the CDR3: TGTGCCAGCAGCCGACCTGGGACAGGGGGCGCGGACTATGGCTACACCTTC. It translates to CASSRPGTGGADYGYTF. The chain joins TRBV28 to TRBJ1-2; TRBD1 agrees at 12 bases. This CDR3 region has 17 residues. J gave up 3 bases and V 6 bases, and 11 bases lay outside the gene matches. CDR1 is MDHEN, CDR2 SYDVKM, per germline.